The T cell receptor beta chain described here comes from a study of T cells in Graves' hyperthyroidism and ophthalmopathy (dated by TCRdb to the late 2010s). Context from the whole study: Peripheral blood was sampled at the time of initial diagnosis, prior to any treatment. To identify distinguishing TCR V-J signatures, a discovery cohort of 100 patients was used, comprising fewer than 45 with Graves' ophthalmopathy and approximately 58 with stable Graves' hyperthyroidism. Whether ophthalmopathy could be predicted prospectively was tested in an independent validation cohort made up of under 20 hyperthyroidism patients plus 17 patients who later progressed to ophthalmopathy. The 85 to 100 discovery patients were randomly split 7:3 into training and test sets. In roughly six Graves' hyperthyroidism patients, the study also compared T-cell repertoires from thyroid tissue with T-cell repertoires from blood. After sampling, hyperthyroidism patients received methimazole starting at 30 mg daily, and ophthalmopathy patients received high-dose intravenous methylprednisolone. The paper describes TCR Vbeta CDR3 sequencing of about 140 peripheral blood samples, made up of 40 to 45 ophthalmopathy patients, some 80 hyperthyroidism patients and approximately 17 progressor patients. What the research found in general, with its limitations: In cross-validation, a model built on a 13 V-J signature told ophthalmopathy apart from stable hyperthyroidism with just under 90% sensitivity and about 81% specificity, and in testing the same model reached 80%/75%. In validation, progression to ophthalmopathy was predicted by the model with nearly 71% sensitivity and 72.22% specificity, a median of approximately 6.5 months before onset. Sample size was not statistically predetermined, and blinding of investigators to group allocation was not performed. Blood samples also contained most of the expanded thyroid clonotypes (frequency above 0.001), which suggests that blood repertoires may reflect thyroid immune responses.

The TCR beta CDR3 regions were amplified from RNA transcripts. The TCR CDR3 was subjected to a first round of RT-PCR using the HTBI primer set and the Qiagen OneStep RT-PCR kit. The libraries were constructed in a second round of multiplex PCR and then size-selected and purified. Sequencing of the libraries was done on an Illumina HiSeq2000 using paired-end 100 bp reads. The published analysis was carried out like this. SOAPnuke was used to process the raw data, with reads discarded if the reads contained adapters or uncalled bases, had a mean Phred below 15, or lacked an exact constant-primer or identifier match. COPE v1.2.5 was used to merge the high-quality paired reads, and each unique nucleotide sequence was defined as a clonotype. MiTCR v1.1 was used to align clonotypes to the IMGT TRBV, TRBD and TRBJ reference segments. Analysis was restricted to V-J combinations with a frequency above 0.0001, which covered about 99% of repertoires. A TCS score was defined as the ratio between F50 (clonal expansion) and ExV (chaos), using BLOSUM62-based TCRdist between CDR3 peptides within each V-J. Welch's t-statistics and random forest reduced fewer than 600 V-J features to 10 to 15, which were used in a naive Bayes classifier (R e1071). TCRdb handled the public reads itself, with Q25 trimming in fastp and clone calling in MiXCR, and kept productive beta chains. Rows are unified per CDR3 protein, each entry keeping the most common DNA and genes. Here the V and J calls rest on TCRdb's processing, not on the authors' analysis. This sample has a few hundred thousand distinct CDR3 sequences in its table, and roughly 16% of those were observed once. The ten largest clones take up around 3.5% of the sample.

This clonotype was seen ten or more times. Its antigen has not been determined. The record has no base qualities; no much larger clone is one base away. Ophthalmopathy patients had moderately to severely active disease, with a Clinical Activity Score of 3 or more, a NOSPECS grade of 4 or more, and a disease duration of less than 3 months. Patients with uncontrolled infections, other autoimmune diseases, pregnancy or lactation were excluded. Diagnoses were established on the basis of clinical symptoms, serum thyroxine and TRAb, thyroid ultrasound, and orbital computed tomography. PBMCs were separated from 8 to 10 ml of fresh peripheral blood using Ficoll-Paque density gradient centrifugation. Trizol reagent was used to extract total RNA, and RNA quality was then checked on an Agilent 2100 Bioanalyzer. This TCR was recovered from a middle-aged woman with Graves' ophthalmopathy. The source material was blood.

The CDR3 amino acid sequence is: CSVFSGGANEQFF. The nucleotides read TGCAGTGTGTTTAGCGGGGGGGCCAATGAGCAGTTCTTC. The rearranged chain carries TRBV20-1 and TRBJ2-1; 11 nucleotides in the junction match TRBD2. Germline trimming: 7 bases from V, 6 bases from J; junction bases outside gene matches: 5. For CDR1 and CDR2, the germline V gene (reference sequence) lists DFQATT and SNEGSKA. The CDR3 goes from the cysteine to the phenylalanine over 13 residues. Only CDR3 DNA is held: 39 bases, read in frame from base 1.